This TCR beta chain stems from a study of early T cells in non-severe SARS-CoV-2 infection. The wider study: Unsorted whole-blood RNA was sequenced in bulk, leaving chains unpaired.

Each cDNA molecule carried a unique molecular identifier. MiXCR was run by TCRdb on the 5' RACE reads, yielding one entry per CDR3 protein. The table shows tens of thousands of distinct CDR3 sequences, with around 13% occurring only once. The J segment lost 5 bases and the V segment lost 4 bases, leaving 8 bases of the junction unmatched. Germline CDR1 MNHEY, CDR2 SVGEGT. The CDR3 covers 15 residues. This clonotype was observed at least ten times. The antigen is not known. Study conclusions and caveats: Comparison of clonotypes with VDJdb favored anti-spike CD8 responses while missing private and CD4 specificities.

Sequencing input: whole blood. The clonotype was recovered from an adult who was a healthcare worker with PCR-confirmed SARS-CoV-2 infection or an uninfected control (not recorded which). The chain uses TRBV6-2 or TRBV6-3 and TRBJ2-7, with 10 positions matching TRBD1. For the CDR3, the DNA is TGTGCCAGCAGTTTTAGCCGGGACAGGGGCCACGAGCAGTACTTC. Residues: CASSFSRDRGHEQYF.